This T cell receptor beta chain was recovered during a study of radiation and T cells in renal cell carcinoma. Study overall: Nephrectomy followed 15 Gy stereotactic body radiation by 4 weeks.

The assay was immunoSEQ multiplex PCR, and TCRdb's table has in-frame clones only and misses some. This table holds some 120,000 clones, 65% to 85% found once. Trimming took off 0 bases at V and 2 bases at J, with 11 bases between the two ends. Germline V gene lookup returns CDR1 SGDLS and CDR2 YYNGEE. The length of the CDR3 is 15 residues. A note on this clone: Its antigen is unknown.

Whole-study findings and limits: Top tumor clonotypes rose in blood 2 weeks post-radiation, then contracted.

Indicated time point: blood 2 weeks post-SBRT. Treatment meaning: 15 Gy SBRT to primary tumor, nephrectomy 4 weeks later. The chain recombines TRBV9 with TRBJ1-1; D gene ambiguous. The source was blood, collected from a patient whose treatment included radiotherapy and nephrectomy. The TCR comes from a man aged 45-65 years with renal cell carcinoma. CDR3 in DNA: TGTGCCAGCAGCGTAGTTGGGCAGTCAAACACTGAAGCTTTCTTT. It encodes CASSVVGQSNTEAFF.